The 5 T cell receptor beta chains below were found in one sample sequenced in a study of blood T cell repertoires in COVID-19. Using immunoSEQ multiplex PCR, the repertoire was profiled, and TCRdb retains in-frame clones only, with some absent. The sample lists a few hundred thousand clones; roughly 89% were seen once. The sample consisted of PBMCs or T cells enriched from blood (not recorded which). All receptors derive from a woman in her forties or fifties who had recovered from COVID-19.

This chain's CDR3 is CASSRAGLNTGELFF. The CDR3 DNA follows: TGTGCCAGCAGCCGAGCGGGGTTGAACACCGGGGAGCTGTTTTTT. The chain is built from TRBV7-9 and TRBJ2-2, with 7 positions matching TRBD2. CDR3 length: 15 residues. J lost 1 base, V lost 5 bases, and 4 bases had no gene match. The germline gives CDR1 SEHNR, CDR2 FQNEAQ (reference sequence).

The chain combines TRBV1 with TRBJ1-2; TRBD1, the table's D call, lacks a check against the DNA. TRBV1 is labeled a pseudogene. The CDR3 has 20 residues. For the CDR3, the DNA is TGCACCAGCAGCGCGGGAAGGGACAGCAGGTTTGGTGCCGAAGGGGGCGGCTACACCTTC. It translates to CTSSAGRDSRFGAEGGGYTF.

The chain combines TRBV18 with TRBJ2-3; a possible D gene is TRBD1 (5 bases). Per germline, CDR1 KGHSH and CDR2 LQKENI. CDR3 length: 13 residues. V was clipped by 5 bases and J by 5 bases, with 11 bases between them. CDR3 nucleotides: TGTGCCAGCTCAACAGGACGGGTAGATACGCAGTATTTT. Protein: CASSTGRVDTQYF.

V gene TRBV7-2 combines with J gene TRBJ1-5, with D perhaps TRBD1 (5 bases). Per germline, CDR1 SGHTA and CDR2 FQGNSA. This CDR3 has 13 residues. Trimming shortened V by 4 bases and J by 6 bases, and 10 bases separated the two germline ends. The CDR3 here is CASSYFGAQPQHF. The CDR3 DNA sequence: TGTGCCAGCAGCTATTTTGGGGCTCAGCCCCAGCATTTT.

The rearrangement joins TRBV3-1 (or the pseudogene TRBV3-2) to TRBJ2-6; TRBD1 is a possible D gene (7 bases). In germline, CDR1 is LGHDT, CDR2 YNNKEL (reference sequence). The CDR3 is 16 residues long. V lost 2 bases, J lost 2 bases, and 10 bases lay in between. The CDR3 here is CASSQIRGAGANVLTF. In DNA form, the CDR3 reads TGTGCCAGCAGCCAAATCAGGGGGGCTGGGGCCAACGTCCTGACTTTC.